This TCR beta chain was captured by sequencing in a study of T cell responses to AZD1222 COVID-19 vaccine. Profiling relied on immunoSEQ multiplex PCR, and the TCRdb table lists in-frame clones only, not all of them. The sample lists about 100,000 clones, roughly 85% occurring once. The germline CDR1 and CDR2 sequences are LGHNA and YSLEER. The V gene end was trimmed by 0 bases and the J gene end by 4 bases; junction bases not matched to a gene: 11. The CDR3 is 18 residues long. The clonotype was recovered from an adult who received the AZD1222 COVID-19 vaccine. The material was peripheral blood, obtained 28 days after the second AZD1222 dose. J is TRBJ2-3 and V is TRBV4-3, with 9 positions matching TRBD1. This CDR3 reads CASSQEGRQGGWADTQYF. CDR3 bases: TGCGCCAGCAGCCAAGAAGGACGACAGGGGGGGTGGGCAGATACGCAGTATTTT.